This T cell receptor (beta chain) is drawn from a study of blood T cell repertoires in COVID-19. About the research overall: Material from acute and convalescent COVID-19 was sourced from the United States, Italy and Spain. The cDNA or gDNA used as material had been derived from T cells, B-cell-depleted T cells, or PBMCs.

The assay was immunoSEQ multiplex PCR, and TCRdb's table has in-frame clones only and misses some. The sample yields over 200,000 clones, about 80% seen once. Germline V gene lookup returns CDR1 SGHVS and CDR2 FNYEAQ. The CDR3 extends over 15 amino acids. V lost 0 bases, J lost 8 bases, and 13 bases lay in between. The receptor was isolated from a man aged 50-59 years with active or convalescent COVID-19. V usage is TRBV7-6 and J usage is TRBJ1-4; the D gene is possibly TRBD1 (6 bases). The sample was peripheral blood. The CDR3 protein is CASSLAVGGTEKLFF. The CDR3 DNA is TGTGCCAGCAGCTTAGCGGTAGGGGGTACGGAAAAACTGTTTTTT.